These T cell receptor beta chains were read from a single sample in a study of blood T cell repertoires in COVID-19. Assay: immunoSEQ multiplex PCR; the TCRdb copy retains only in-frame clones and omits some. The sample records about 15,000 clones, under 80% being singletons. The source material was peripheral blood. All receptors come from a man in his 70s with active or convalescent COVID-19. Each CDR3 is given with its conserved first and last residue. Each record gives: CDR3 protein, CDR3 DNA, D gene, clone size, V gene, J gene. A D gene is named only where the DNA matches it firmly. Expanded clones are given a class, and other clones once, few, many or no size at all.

CASSPRRRDYGYTF	TGCGCCAGCAGCCCTCGGCGGCGTGACTATGGCTACACCTTC	NA	NA	TRBV4-3	TRBJ1-2
CASSLQGATNEKLFF	TGCGCCAGCAGCTTGCAGGGGGCAACTAATGAAAAACTGTTTTTT	TRBD1	NA	TRBV5-1	TRBJ1-4
CASSLVLKPQHF	TGTGCCAGCAGTTTAGTCCTTAAGCCCCAGCATTTT	NA	NA	TRBV28	TRBJ1-5
CASSLELGGNSPLHF	TGCGCCAGCAGCTTAGAACTCGGGGGGAACTCACCCCTCCACTTT	NA	few	TRBV5-1	TRBJ1-6
CASSEAVPGSGNTIYF	TGTGCCAGCAGTGAAGCCGTACCAGGCTCTGGAAACACCATATATTTT	NA	once	TRBV6-1	TRBJ1-3
CASSYTGRYGYTF	TGTGCCAGCAGTTACACAGGGCGCTATGGCTACACCTTC	NA	NA	TRBV6-2/TRBV6-3	TRBJ1-2
CATSRDGAAGGNTIYF	TGTGCCACCAGCAGAGATGGGGCAGCGGGGGGAAACACCATATATTTT	NA	NA	TRBV15	TRBJ1-3
CASSLGGAGGPETQYF	TGTGCCAGCAGCTTGGGTGGAGCGGGAGGGCCTGAGACCCAGTACTTC	TRBD2	NA	TRBV5-4	TRBJ2-5
CASSPSTGGQYF	TGTGCCAGCTCACCATCGACAGGGGGGCAGTACTTC	TRBD1	once	TRBV18	TRBJ2-7
CASSVGTFQRDEQYF	TGTGCCAGCAGCGTGGGGACATTCCAACGGGACGAGCAGTACTTC	NA	NA	TRBV9	TRBJ2-7
CASSLDWSSGTDTQYF	TGTGCCAGCAGCTTGGATTGGTCATCGGGCACAGATACGCAGTATTTT	NA	NA	TRBV5-4	TRBJ2-3
CASSFRLAGPTSTDTQYF	TGTGCCAGCAGTTTCAGACTAGCGGGGCCAACTAGCACAGATACGCAGTATTTT	TRBD2	NA	TRBV28	TRBJ2-3
CASSVDRGSGTEAFF	TGCGCCAGCAGTGTAGACAGGGGATCAGGCACTGAAGCTTTCTTT	TRBD1	NA	TRBV10-1	TRBJ1-1
CASSQDQNTEAFF	TGTGCCAGCAGCCAAGACCAGAACACTGAAGCTTTCTTT	NA	NA	TRBV14	TRBJ1-1
CASSLRGLAGGSYNEQFF	TGTGCCAGTTCTCTGAGGGGACTAGCGGGAGGGTCCTACAATGAGCAGTTCTTC	TRBD2	NA	TRBV19	TRBJ2-1
CASSLRTGFEGYTF	TGTGCCAGCAGCTTAAGGACAGGTTTCGAAGGCTACACCTTC	TRBD1	few	TRBV7-8	TRBJ1-2
CASSLMGTGQETQYF	TGCGCCAGCAGCTTGATGGGGACAGGTCAAGAGACCCAGTACTTC	TRBD1	NA	TRBV5-1	TRBJ2-5
CASSPPKPNEQFF	TGTGCCAGCAGCCCCCCGAAGCCCAATGAGCAGTTCTTC	NA	NA	TRBV5-4	TRBJ2-1
CASSPTVTVGGELFF	TGTGCCAGCAGCCCTACCGTCACAGTCGGCGGGGAGCTGTTTTTT	NA	NA	TRBV5-8	TRBJ2-2
CASSPRQIPPYEQYF	TGTGCCAGCAGTCCGCGACAGATTCCCCCCTACGAGCAGTACTTC	NA	NA	TRBV28	TRBJ2-7
CASTPGGIGEQYF	TGTGCCAGCACCCCCGGGGGGATAGGAGAGCAGTACTTC	TRBD2	NA	TRBV28	TRBJ2-7
CATSEPGGPGDTQYF	TGTGCCACCAGTGAACCTGGCGGGCCCGGAGATACGCAGTATTTT	NA	NA	TRBV24-1	TRBJ2-3
CASSYAPGGSYGYTF	TGTGCCAGCAGTTACGCCCCCGGGGGTAGCTATGGCTACACCTTC	NA	once	TRBV28	TRBJ1-2
CASSIETSGKTYNEQFF	TGCGCCAGCAGCATAGAGACTAGCGGGAAAACCTACAATGAGCAGTTCTTC	TRBD2	NA	TRBV5-1	TRBJ2-1
CGSSSYNSPLHF	TGTGGATCGAGCTCCTATAATTCACCCCTCCACTTT	NA	NA	TRBV6-6	TRBJ1-6
CASSSLAGVPYNEQFF	TGTGCCAGCAGCTCACTAGCGGGAGTACCCTACAATGAGCAGTTCTTC	TRBD2	once	TRBV7-3	TRBJ2-1
CASSREQQETQYF	TGTGCCAGCAGCCGGGAACAGCAAGAGACCCAGTACTTC	NA	NA	TRBV5-6	TRBJ2-5
CASSYEPGRENTEAFF	TGTGCCAGCAGTTACGAACCAGGGAGGGAGAACACTGAAGCTTTCTTT	NA	few	TRBV6-5	TRBJ1-1
CASSRTGDSGANVLTF	TGCGCCAGCAGCCGTACAGGGGACTCTGGGGCCAACGTCCTGACTTTC	TRBD1	NA	TRBV5-1	TRBJ2-6
CASSPQGEKLFF	TGTGCCAGCAGCCCCCAGGGGGAAAAACTGTTTTTT	NA	NA	TRBV12-3/TRBV12-4	TRBJ1-4
CASSSGFSYNSPLHF	TGTGCCAGCAGTTCCGGTTTCTCCTATAATTCACCCCTCCACTTT	NA	NA	TRBV6-2/TRBV6-3	TRBJ1-6
CASSLTRVVEKLFF	TGTGCCAGCAGTTTAACCAGGGTGGTTGAAAAACTGTTTTTT	NA	NA	TRBV28	TRBJ1-4
CASSSTAFIAYGYTF	TGTGCCAGCAGTTCGACAGCGTTTATTGCCTATGGCTACACCTTC	NA	NA	TRBV6-5	TRBJ1-2
CATKPGGNQPQHF	TGTGCCACCAAACCCGGAGGCAATCAGCCCCAGCATTTT	NA	NA	TRBV21-1	TRBJ1-5
CSVSGTGEKLFF	TGCAGCGTCTCCGGGACAGGCGAAAAACTGTTTTTT	TRBD1	NA	TRBV29-1	TRBJ1-4
CASMSDRAQYNEQFF	TGCGCCAGCATGTCTGACAGGGCCCAATACAATGAGCAGTTCTTC	TRBD1	NA	TRBV5-1	TRBJ2-1
CASSPRGGSEDTQYF	TGTGCCAGCTCCCCGAGGGGGGGGTCAGAAGATACGCAGTATTTT	NA	NA	TRBV18	TRBJ2-3
CASSLFTPQTGSYGYTF	TGTGCCAGCAGTCTTTTTACCCCCCAGACAGGGAGCTATGGCTACACCTTC	TRBD1	NA	TRBV28	TRBJ1-2
CASSLSSNFYTF	TGTGCCAGCAGTTTAAGCTCTAACTTCTACACCTTC	NA	NA	TRBV28	TRBJ1-2
CASSQDRAGNTIYF	TGCGCCAGCAGCCAAGATCGCGCTGGAAACACCATATATTTT	NA	NA	TRBV4-3	TRBJ1-3
CASSLVRTGRTEAFF	TGTGCCAGCAGCTTAGTAAGGACAGGGCGCACTGAAGCTTTCTTT	TRBD1	NA	TRBV7-9	TRBJ1-1
CASSPQLVGGDRTDTQYF	TGCGCCAGCAGCCCCCAGTTGGTAGGGGGGGACCGCACAGATACGCAGTATTTT	NA	NA	TRBV4-3	TRBJ2-3
CASSATGVSPEAFF	TGTGCCAGCAGTGCGACAGGGGTGAGCCCTGAAGCTTTCTTT	TRBD1	NA	TRBV28	TRBJ1-1
CASRVSTGANYGYTF	TGTGCCAGCAGAGTGTCGACAGGAGCTAACTATGGCTACACCTTC	NA	few	TRBV28	TRBJ1-2
CATAGQRTNYGYTF	TGTGCCACCGCAGGACAGAGGACTAACTATGGCTACACCTTC	NA	NA	TRBV10-3	TRBJ1-2
CASSRSAGDGELFF	TGTGCCAGCAGTAGATCAGCGGGGGACGGGGAGCTGTTTTTT	TRBD2	NA	TRBV2	TRBJ2-2
CASSQDSTEGATQYF	TGTGCCAGCAGCCAAGACTCGACAGAGGGGGCGACCCAGTACTTC	TRBD1	NA	TRBV4-2	TRBJ2-5
CASSSSETRLSSEQFF	TGTGCCAGCAGCTCCTCCGAGACTAGACTTTCGTCGGAGCAGTTCTTC	NA	NA	TRBV5-4	TRBJ2-1
CASSYRRGLGQYF	TGTGCCAGCAGTTACCGCAGGGGGCTAGGGCAGTACTTC	TRBD1	once	TRBV6-5	TRBJ2-7
CASSSTGGRDYGYTF	TGCGCCAGCAGCTCCACAGGTGGTCGGGACTATGGCTACACCTTC	NA	NA	TRBV5-1	TRBJ1-2
CASSARTVEKLFF	TGTGCCAGCAGTGCCCGGACTGTCGAAAAACTGTTTTTT	NA	NA	TRBV28	TRBJ1-4
CASRRGGYGYTF	TGTGCCAGCCGGCGGGGCGGCTATGGCTACACCTTC	NA	NA	TRBV28	TRBJ1-2
CAWVAGYEQYF	TGTGCCTGGGTGGCGGGATACGAGCAGTACTTC	NA	NA	TRBV30	TRBJ2-7